This record covers a single T cell receptor beta chain. Its antigen is undetermined. It was at deep level that the assay was run. Only in-frame clones appear in the TCRdb table, and some are missing; sequencing was by immunoSEQ multiplex PCR. The table has about 2 million clones, about 95% seen once; the top ten hold approximately 1.2%. The length of the CDR3 is 14 residues. The V and J ends lost 0 bases and 7 bases respectively, with 10 bases between them. Per the germline V gene, CDR1 is LGHNA and CDR2 is YSLEER. CD45RO-negative cells were positively selected for CCR7, leaving out terminally differentiated effector memory CD45RA+ cells. The sample belongs to a study of shared clonotypes between healthy human individuals. Findings and caveats of the study: When compared with the clonotypes that were shared by all four sorted-subset donors, the non-shared clonotypes turned out to have lower generation probabilities.

Sequencing was done on a sample of naive CD8+ T cells sorted from blood. The sequence derives from a young man in good health. V gene TRBV4-3 combines with J gene TRBJ2-1; D is undetermined. The CDR3 DNA follows: TGCGCCAGCAGCCAAGACTCCAGGACGAATGAGCAGTTCTTC. Translation gives CASSQDSRTNEQFF.